Listed here are 31 T cell receptor beta chains from one sample, sequenced in a study. TCRdb reprocessed the RT-PCR reads via MiXCR and lists one record per CDR3 protein. This table has roughly 6,000 distinct CDR3 sequences, about 89% appearing once. The source material was memory CD4+ T cells from blood. The source is a female donor in good health, serving as a healthy control.

As regards this clonotype: A library prepared for alpha chains yielded this beta chain as an off-target read; its size is of little meaning. This chain joins TRBV2 and TRBJ2-7; 7 bases are a match to TRBD2. Looked up from germline, CDR1 is SNHLY and CDR2 is FYNNEI. The CDR3 is 14 amino acids. V lost 8 bases and J lost 9; bases outside the gene matches: 16. This CDR3 is CASAGVGELVGQYF. The CDR3 DNA follows: TGTGCCAGCGCGGGAGTAGGGGAACTAGTCGGGCAGTACTTC.

In this sample, this clonotype turned up once. This beta chain slipped into a library made for alpha chains as a stray read, so its size is not meaningful. This sequence joins TRBV6-1 and TRBJ2-3; 8 positions agree with TRBD1. Germline loops: CDR1 MNHNS, CDR2 SASEGT. The length of the CDR3 is 13 residues. The J segment lost 1 base and the V segment lost 7 bases, leaving 1 base of the junction unmatched. The CDR3 sequence is CASTGQGTDTQYF. The DNA of the CDR3 is TGTGCCAGCACGGGACAGGGCACAGATACGCAGTATTTT.

For this clonotype: Little can be read into the size of this beta chain, an off-target read in a library designed for alpha chains. This rearrangement joins TRBV12-3 or TRBV12-4 to TRBJ2-3; D is tentatively TRBD1 or TRBD2 (5 bases each). The CDR3 contains 15 residues. V was cut by 5 bases and J by 8 bases, with 20 bases left in between. CDR3 sequence reads: CASSRVQEAAGTQYF. CDR3 DNA sequence: TGTGCCAGCAGTCGTGTACAGGAGGCGGCCGGTACGCAGTATTTT.

As regards this clonotype: Since the library was made to target alpha chains, this beta chain is a stray read and its abundance is not meaningful. The chain joins TRBV29-1 to TRBJ2-2, with D maybe TRBD1 (7 bases). Deletions cut 4 bases from V and 1 base from J, with 19 bases between. The CDR3 spans 17 residues. Germline V gene data show CDR1 as SQVTM and CDR2 as ANQGSEA. CDR3 region: CSVGDFRGDRNTGELFF. The CDR3 region has the DNA TGCAGCGTTGGGGATTTCAGGGGGGATCGGAACACCGGGGAGCTGTTTTTT.

On this clonotype: This beta chain lies outside the target of a library built for alpha chains; its clone size means little. V and J are TRBV9 and TRBJ1-4; D is uncertain. Germline values: CDR1 SGDLS, CDR2 YYNGEE. The V gene lost 5 bases and the J gene lost 2 bases, with 22 bases spanning the gap. The CDR3 spans 18 residues. As DNA, the CDR3 is TGTGCCAGCAGTAAGAGGACGTACTGCCTCCCGACTAATGAAAAACTGTTTTTT. This encodes CASSKRTYCLPTNEKLFF.

This clonotype was observed a handful of times. A library made for alpha chains picked up this beta chain off target, so its size means little. This chain uses TRBV5-1 with TRBJ2-1; 7 bases line up with TRBD2. Per the germline V gene, CDR1 is SGHRS and CDR2 is YFSETQ. The CDR3 has 17 amino acids. J lost 8 bases, V lost 0 bases, and 14 bases had no gene match. The CDR3: CASSLAASGKGVHEQFF. The CDR3, as DNA: TGCGCCAGCAGCTTGGCCGCGAGCGGGAAGGGTGTCCATGAGCAGTTCTTC.

Points on this clonotype: Because the library targeted alpha chains, this beta chain is an off-target read whose size means little. This chain connects TRBV12-3 or TRBV12-4 to TRBJ1-4; possible D gene TRBD1, 5 bases. V was trimmed by 6 bases and J by 3 bases, leaving 14 bases between them. CDR3 length equals 15 residues. The CDR3 coding sequence is TGTGCCAGCAGACCTTCAGGGAACGCTAATGAAAAACTGTTTTTT. Amino acid sequence: CASRPSGNANEKLFF.

Turning to this clonotype: Since the library was made to target alpha chains, this beta chain is a stray read and its abundance is not meaningful. V is TRBV5-1 and J is TRBJ2-5, with 7 bases fitting TRBD2. Germline V lookup: CDR1 SGHRS, CDR2 YFSETQ. V was clipped by 4 bases and J by 5 bases; unmatched bases: 11. This CDR3 is 15 amino acids long. CDR3 sequence (DNA): TGCGCCAGCAGCGTCGCGGGAGAAGTGGAGGAGACCCAGTACTTC. Amino acid sequence: CASSVAGEVEETQYF.

As to this clonotype: Because this beta chain is a stray read in a library intended to capture alpha chains, its abundance should not be given much weight. This chain uses TRBV2 with TRBJ1-1; no clear D. Germline CDR1 reads SNHLY; CDR2 reads FYNNEI. The CDR3 has 13 residues. The V and J ends lost 5 bases and 0 bases respectively, with 7 bases between them. The CDR3 sequence is CASSRELNTEAFF. CDR3 in DNA: TGTGCCAGCAGTAGGGAGCTGAACACTGAAGCTTTCTTT.

On this clonotype: Because this beta chain is a stray read in a library intended to capture alpha chains, its abundance should not be given much weight. This rearrangement joins TRBV10-3 to TRBJ2-1; TRBD2 might be the D (6 bases). V lost 10 bases to trimming and J lost 0 bases, with 10 bases between them. The length of the CDR3 is 13 residues. From germline, CDR1 is ENHRY and CDR2 SYGVKD. This CDR3 reads CASREPSYNEQFF. The CDR3 coding sequence is TGTGCCAGTCGGGAGCCCTCCTACAATGAGCAGTTCTTC.

The table lists this clonotype with a few counts. This beta chain is a stray sequence in a library constructed for alpha chains; its clone size is not meaningful. The V gene is TRBV7-2, the J gene TRBJ2-3, with a possible D match to TRBD2 (6 bases). V was clipped by 5 bases and J by 4 bases, with 16 bases between them. Germline V gene lookup returns CDR1 SGHTA and CDR2 FQGNSA. This CDR3 is built from 15 residues. The CDR3 region has the DNA TGTGCCAGCAGCGCCGGCGGGGCTTGGGCAGATACGCAGTATTTT. Translation gives CASSAGGAWADTQYF.

Worth noting for this clonotype: Because the library targeted alpha chains, this beta chain is an off-target read whose size means little. The chain has TRBV12-3 or TRBV12-4 and TRBJ2-7; 7 bases are shared with TRBD1. V lost 6 bases to trimming and J lost 3 bases; unmatched junction nucleotides: 2. This CDR3 is built from 12 residues. CDR3 DNA: TGTGCCAGCAGGGGACAGTTCTACGAGCAGTACTTC. As protein: CASRGQFYEQYF.

About this clonotype itself: Within a library made for alpha chains, this beta chain is off target, and its count is uninformative. The rearrangement uses TRBV5-4 and TRBJ2-1, with 10 nucleotides matching TRBD1. V shed 4 bases and J 5 bases; nucleotides not matched to a gene: 9. Per germline, CDR1 SGHNT and CDR2 YYREEE (reference sequence). This CDR3 spans 16 amino acids. The CDR3 is CASSPMDRGYNNEQFF. CDR3 bases: TGTGCCAGCAGCCCAATGGACAGGGGGTACAACAATGAGCAGTTCTTC.

This clonotype has just a few counts. This beta chain came through as a stray read in a library set up for alpha chains, and its size says little. This chain connects TRBV7-2 to TRBJ2-3, with 8 bases lining up with TRBD2. This CDR3 region has 17 residues. With 1 base clipped from V and 1 base from J, the junction kept 7 bases outside the gene matches. In germline, CDR1 is SGHTA, CDR2 FQGNSA. This CDR3 is CASSLERGGLGTDTQYF. The CDR3 DNA sequence: TGTGCCAGCAGCTTAGAACGGGGGGGCCTGGGCACAGATACGCAGTATTTT.

As for this clonotype: This beta chain is off target for a library built for alpha chains, so its abundance means little. The chain is built from TRBV7-2 and TRBJ1-5; a weak D match, TRBD1 (5 bases). The CDR3 is 16 amino acids. V was pared by 1 base and J by 2 bases, with 12 bases between. Germline CDR1 reads SGHTA; CDR2 reads FQGNSA. In DNA, the CDR3 is TGTGCCAGCAGCTTAGTTGGCAGGGCGGGCAATCAGCCCCAGCATTTT. This codes for CASSLVGRAGNQPQHF. Together with reference TRBV7-2 and TRBJ1-5, the CDR3 gives the full variable domain: GAGVSQSPSNKVTEKGKDVELRCDPISGHTALYWYRQSLGQGLEFLIYFQGNSAPDKSGLPSDRFSAERTGGSVSTLTIQRTQQEDSAVYLCASSLVGRAGNQPQHFGDGTRLSIL.

As for this clonotype: This beta chain appears as a stray read in a library generated for alpha chains; its size is not informative. The chain is built from TRBV12-3 or TRBV12-4 and TRBJ2-7, with D possibly being TRBD2 (6 bases). The V end lost 4 bases, the J end lost 2 bases, and 12 bases lay between the germline ends. The CDR3 is made up of 14 amino acids. CDR3 DNA: TGTGCCAGCAGTTGGGAGGAGAACGCCTACGAGCAGTACTTC. Protein: CASSWEENAYEQYF.

On this clonotype: Little can be read into the size of this beta chain, an off-target read in a library designed for alpha chains. The chain links TRBV6-2 or TRBV6-3 to TRBJ1-5; TRBD1 might be the D (6 bases). V was trimmed by 7 bases and J by 4 bases, leaving 14 bases between them. CDR1 is MNHEY, CDR2 SVGEGT, per germline. This CDR3 is 14 amino acids long. The CDR3 is CASNGGGPNQPQHF. Here the CDR3 DNA reads TGTGCCAGCAACGGGGGGGGCCCAAATCAGCCCCAGCATTTT.

Comments on this clonotype: Within a library made for alpha chains, this beta chain is off target, and its count is uninformative. The chain uses TRBV2 and TRBJ2-3, with 8 bases fitting TRBD2. The length of the CDR3 is 18 residues. CDR1 is SNHLY and CDR2 is FYNNEI in the germline V gene. Trimming removed 6 bases from V and 6 bases from J; junction bases left unmatched: 20. Here the CDR3 DNA reads TGTGCCAGCAGGGTAGCGACGATTAGCGGGACCAATAAGGATACGCAGTATTTT. Translation gives CASRVATISGTNKDTQYF.

Concerning this clonotype: This beta chain is an off-target read within a library intended for alpha chains, so its frequency means little. CDR3 sequence reads: CASSQGDRGGPDTQYF. DNA for the CDR3: TGTGCCAGCAGCCAAGGGGACAGGGGAGGACCAGATACGCAGTATTTT. The V and J genes are TRBV4-2 and TRBJ2-3, with 10 nucleotides matching TRBD1. The CDR3 extends over 16 amino acids. V trimming: 1 base; J trimming: 4 bases; junction bases outside the gene matches: 5. Per the germline V gene, CDR1 is LGHNA and CDR2 is YNFKEQ.

Concerning this clonotype itself: For a library built for alpha chains, this beta chain is a stray read; little rests on its size. This rearrangement joins TRBV4-2 to TRBJ2-1, with 10 bases identical to TRBD2. Unmatched junction bases numbered 6, after V lost 5 bases and J lost 2 bases. Germline-derived CDR1 and CDR2 are LGHNA and YNFKEQ. This CDR3 spans 16 amino acids. This CDR3 reads CASSVRTSGAYNEQFF. Written as DNA, the CDR3 is TGTGCCAGCAGCGTACGGACTAGCGGAGCCTACAATGAGCAGTTCTTC.

With regard to this clonotype: This beta chain slipped into a library made for alpha chains as a stray read, so its size is not meaningful. This rearrangement joins TRBV20-1 to TRBJ2-5; tentative D call: TRBD2 (5 bases). This CDR3 contains 13 residues. Germline CDR1 is DFQATT and CDR2 is SNEGSKA (reference sequence). Trimming pared 1 base from V and 5 bases from J, leaving 11 bases between. CDR3 coding DNA: TGCAGTGCTAGAGGTGGTGAGCGGGAGACCCAGTACTTC. Translation gives CSARGGERETQYF.

On this clonotype: Since the library was made to target alpha chains, this beta chain is a stray read and its abundance is not meaningful. The chain carries TRBV6-1 and TRBJ2-7, with TRBD2 as a possible D gene (5 bases). CDR1 and CDR2 from the germline V gene are MNHNS and SASEGT. The V end was cut by 5 bases, the J end by 0 bases, with 11 bases between. CDR3 length equals 14 residues. The CDR3 protein is CASSRTGNSYEQYF. DNA of the CDR3: TGTGCCAGCAGTCGGACGGGAAACTCCTACGAGCAGTACTTC.

As concerns this clonotype: An end of the junction does not agree with germline; a read error may underlie this. This beta chain was picked up by a library intended for alpha chains and is off target, so its count carries little meaning. The chain joins TRBV18 to TRBJ1-1; no reliable D call. Germline values: CDR1 KGHSH, CDR2 LQKENI. CDR3 length: 15 residues. The CDR3 coding sequence is TGTGCCAGCTCACCAAAACGGGGAAGCCAAGGAAATCTCATCTTT. Translating gives CASSPKRGSQGNLIF.

A remark on this clonotype: A library made for alpha chains picked up this beta chain off target, so its size means little. This rearrangement joins TRBV20-1 to TRBJ2-5; possible D gene TRBD2, 5 bases. V was pared by 5 bases and J by 5 bases, with 15 bases between. The CDR3 covers 13 residues. The germline gives CDR1 DFQATT, CDR2 SNEGSKA (reference sequence). The CDR3 coding sequence is TGCAGTGCTCTTAGCGTTGCGCGGGAGACCCAGTACTTC. Translating it yields CSALSVARETQYF.

Remarks on this clonotype: This beta chain turned up in a library designed for alpha chains; as an off-target read, its abundance says little. This rearrangement joins TRBV10-3 to TRBJ2-5; TRBD1 aligns across 7 bases. Germline V gene data show CDR1 as ENHRY and CDR2 as SYGVKD. The CDR3 length is 13 residues. V gave up 5 bases and J gave up 3 bases; unmatched junction bases: 3. CDR3 region: CAISYRGEETQYF. The CDR3 coding sequence is TGTGCCATCAGTTACAGGGGAGAAGAGACCCAGTACTTC.

A note on this clonotype: For a library built for alpha chains, this beta chain is a stray read; little rests on its size. The chain has TRBV7-2 and TRBJ2-1, with D perhaps matching TRBD2 (6 bases). The ends were cut back, 4 bases at V and 8 bases at J, with 15 bases in the middle. This CDR3 region has 14 residues. Germline lookup yields CDR1 SGHTA and CDR2 FQGNSA. CDR3 loop: CASSWALGGDEQFF. CDR3 coding DNA: TGTGCCAGCAGCTGGGCCCTCGGAGGGGATGAGCAGTTCTTC.

This clonotype was detected once. Little can be read into the size of this beta chain, an off-target read in a library designed for alpha chains. The V gene is TRBV20-1, the J gene TRBJ2-1, with no clear D. The V end lost 4 bases, the J end lost 9 bases, and 7 bases lay between the germline ends. CDR3 length: 10 amino acids. Germline-derived CDR1 and CDR2 are DFQATT and SNEGSKA (reference sequence). The CDR3 DNA is TGCAGTGCTATAGGGCCTGAGCAGTTCTTC. Translated, it gives CSAIGPEQFF.

Notes on this clonotype: A library made for alpha chains picked up this beta chain off target, so its size means little. CDR3 amino acids: CASEQPQHF. In DNA form, the CDR3 reads TGTGCCTCAGAGCAGCCCCAGCATTTT. The chain carries TRBV6-5 and TRBJ1-5; no reliable D call. V was clipped by 11 bases and J by 7 bases, with 6 bases between them. The CDR3 is made up of 9 amino acids. CDR1 is MNHEY, CDR2 SVGAGI, per germline.

Worth noting for this clonotype: The library was prepared for alpha chains; this beta chain is a stray read, so its frequency means little. This chain joins TRBV5-1 and TRBJ2-7, with D possibly matching TRBD2 (6 bases). Germline-derived CDR1 and CDR2 are SGHRS and YFSETQ. This CDR3 is built from 15 residues. Trimming shortened V by 0 bases and J by 2 bases, and 12 bases separated the two germline ends. CDR3 sequence (DNA): TGCGCCAGCAGCTTGGCCAGTGGAGGGACCTACGAGCAGTACTTC. Translating it yields CASSLASGGTYEQYF.

Details on this clonotype: As an off-target read in a library built for alpha chains, this beta chain has a frequency of little significance. The chain recombines TRBV3-1 with TRBJ2-1; TRBD2 matches 7 bases. The V and J ends lost 6 bases and 0 bases, in that order; junction bases with no gene match: 11. The CDR3 has 17 amino acids. Germline values: CDR1 LGHDT, CDR2 YNNKEL (reference sequence). The CDR3 DNA reads as TGTGCCAGCAGTCCTAAGGCGGGAGCTACCTCCTACAATGAGCAGTTCTTC. Protein product: CASSPKAGATSYNEQFF.

As for this clonotype: Being off target in a library aimed at alpha chains, this beta chain has a size of little meaning. CDR3 protein: CSAGGQGIGYTEAFF. The CDR3 DNA sequence: TGCAGTGCTGGGGGACAGGGAATAGGTTACACTGAAGCTTTCTTT. The gene calls are TRBV20-1 and TRBJ1-1, with 9 positions matching TRBD1. The V segment lost 5 bases and the J segment 3 bases; nucleotides outside the gene matches: 10. Germline-derived CDR1 and CDR2 are DFQATT and SNEGSKA (reference sequence). The CDR3 consists of 15 residues.